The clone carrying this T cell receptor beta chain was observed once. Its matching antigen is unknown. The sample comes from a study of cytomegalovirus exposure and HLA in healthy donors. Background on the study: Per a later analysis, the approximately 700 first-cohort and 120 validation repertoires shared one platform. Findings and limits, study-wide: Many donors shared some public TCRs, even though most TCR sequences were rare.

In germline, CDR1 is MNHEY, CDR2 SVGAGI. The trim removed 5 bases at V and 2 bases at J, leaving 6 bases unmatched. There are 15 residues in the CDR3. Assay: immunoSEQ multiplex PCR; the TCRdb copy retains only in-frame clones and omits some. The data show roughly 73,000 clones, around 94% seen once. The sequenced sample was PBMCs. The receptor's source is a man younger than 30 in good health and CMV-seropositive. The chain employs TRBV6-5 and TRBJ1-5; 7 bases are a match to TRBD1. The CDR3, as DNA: TGTGCCAGCAGTCCAGGGGGTCGGCGCAATCAGCCCCAGCATTTT. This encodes CASSPGGRRNQPQHF.